This TCR beta chain was observed in a study of somatic mutations in cytotoxic T cells in rheumatoid arthritis. Sequencing used immunoSEQ multiplex PCR; TCRdb keeps in-frame clones, though not all of them. The table lists 10,000 to 13,000 clones, 65% to 80% of them singletons. Study-wide findings and caveats: The study found CD8+ clonality increased with age in rheumatoid arthritis patients, not healthy controls.

The trim removed 7 bases at V and 2 bases at J, leaving 4 bases unmatched. In germline, CDR1 is MNHEY, CDR2 SMNVEV (reference sequence). The CDR3 sequence is 14 residues long. For this clone: Antigen unknown.

Sequenced material: CD8+ T cells sorted from blood. V is TRBV27 and J is TRBJ2-7, with 11 bases lining up with TRBD2. This TCR came from an adult with rheumatoid arthritis. CDR3 residues: CASTETSGAYEQYF. In DNA form, the CDR3 reads TGTGCCAGCACCGAGACTAGCGGGGCCTACGAGCAGTACTTC.